This TCR beta chain was identified in a study of blood T cell repertoires in COVID-19. Study in general: There were acute and convalescent COVID-19 samples, and they came from the United States, Italy and Spain. The analysed material was cDNA or gDNA that came from T cells, B-cell-depleted T cells, or PBMCs.

This CDR3 is built from 18 residues. Per germline, CDR1 SGHTA and CDR2 FQGNSA. Unmatched junction bases numbered 9, after V lost 1 base and J lost 0 bases. Per the original methods: Scientists estimated how many nucleated cells there were by amplifying reference gene primers. Profiled with immunoSEQ multiplex PCR; TCRdb holds only in-frame clones, not every one. The DNA gave D and trimming, while V, J and clone size come from that table. The sample lists approximately 190,000 clones; approximately 79% were seen once. The sequence was collected from a man aged 25-45 years with active or convalescent COVID-19. Material for sequencing was peripheral blood. The rearrangement joins TRBV7-2 to TRBJ2-7, with 10 bases lining up with TRBD2. This CDR3 is CASSLVALAGVSSYEQYF. The CDR3 DNA sequence: TGTGCCAGCAGCTTAGTAGCCCTAGCGGGAGTCTCCTCCTACGAGCAGTACTTC.